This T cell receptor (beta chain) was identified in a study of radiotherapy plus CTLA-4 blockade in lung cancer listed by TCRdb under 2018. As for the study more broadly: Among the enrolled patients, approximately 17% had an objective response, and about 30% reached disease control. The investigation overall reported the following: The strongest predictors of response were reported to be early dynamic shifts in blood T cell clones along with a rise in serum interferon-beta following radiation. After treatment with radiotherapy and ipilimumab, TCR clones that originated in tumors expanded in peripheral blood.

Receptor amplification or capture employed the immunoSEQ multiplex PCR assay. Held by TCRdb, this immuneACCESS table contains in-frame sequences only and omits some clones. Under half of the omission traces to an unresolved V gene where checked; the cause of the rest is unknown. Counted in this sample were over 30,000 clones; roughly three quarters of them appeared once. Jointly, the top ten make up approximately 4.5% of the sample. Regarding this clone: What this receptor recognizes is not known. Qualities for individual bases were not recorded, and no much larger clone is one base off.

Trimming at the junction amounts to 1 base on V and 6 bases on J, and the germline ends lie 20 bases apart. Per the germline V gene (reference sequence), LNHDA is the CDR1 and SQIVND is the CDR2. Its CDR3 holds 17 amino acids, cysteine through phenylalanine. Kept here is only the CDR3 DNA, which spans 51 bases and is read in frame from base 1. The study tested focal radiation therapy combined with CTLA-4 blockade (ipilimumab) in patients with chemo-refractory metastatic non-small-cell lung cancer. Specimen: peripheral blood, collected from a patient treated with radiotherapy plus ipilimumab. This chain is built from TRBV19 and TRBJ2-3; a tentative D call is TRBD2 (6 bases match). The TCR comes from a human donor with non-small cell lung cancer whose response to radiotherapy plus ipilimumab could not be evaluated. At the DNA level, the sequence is TGTGCCAGTAGTATAGGCGCGGGGACTGGGATTGGGGATACGCAGTATTTT. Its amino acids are CASSIGAGTGIGDTQYF.